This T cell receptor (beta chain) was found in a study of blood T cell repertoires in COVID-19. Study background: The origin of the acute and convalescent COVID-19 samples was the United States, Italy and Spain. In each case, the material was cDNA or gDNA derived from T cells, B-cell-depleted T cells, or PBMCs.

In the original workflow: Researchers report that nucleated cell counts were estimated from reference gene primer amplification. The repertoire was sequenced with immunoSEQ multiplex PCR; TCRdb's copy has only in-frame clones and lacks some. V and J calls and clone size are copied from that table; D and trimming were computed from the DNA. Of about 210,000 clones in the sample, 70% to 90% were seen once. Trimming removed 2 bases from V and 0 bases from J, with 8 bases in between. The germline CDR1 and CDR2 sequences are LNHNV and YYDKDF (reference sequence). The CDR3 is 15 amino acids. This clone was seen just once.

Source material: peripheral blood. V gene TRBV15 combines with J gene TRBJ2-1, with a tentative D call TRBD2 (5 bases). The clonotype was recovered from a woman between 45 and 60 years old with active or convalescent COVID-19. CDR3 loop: CATSRRTLSYNEQFF. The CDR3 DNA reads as TGTGCCACCAGCAGAAGGACTCTCTCCTACAATGAGCAGTTCTTC. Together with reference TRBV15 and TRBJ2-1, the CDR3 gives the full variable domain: DAMVIQNPRYQVTQFGKPVTLSCSQTLNHNVMYWYQQKSSQAPKLLFHYYDKDFNNEADTPDNFQSRRPNTSFCFLDIRSPGLGDTAMYLCATSRRTLSYNEQFFGPGTRLTVL.